This TCR beta chain was sequenced in a study of blood T cells in healthy people across ages. Study-level information: About one barcoded beta molecule per two T cells was captured by template switching. General study results and limits: A greater number of naive CD4+ cells and higher diversity distinguished long-lived donors from aged donors.

This clonotype was counted at least ten times. The antigen is not known. Primed by a sample-barcoded 5' primer and a J-beta primer mix, a second PCR proceeded for about 7 to 11 cycles. Any given sample supplied a minimum of 2.5 million CDR3-containing paired-end reads. TCRdb passed the 5' RACE reads through MiXCR, listing each CDR3 protein once. The data contain 450,000 to 650,000 distinct CDR3 sequences, nearly 25% of them singletons. The sample was also linked to a second study, of T cells of mothers and their children. As that report states: The shaping of TCR recombination output by thymic selection is similar in related and unrelated pairs.

Sequences were obtained from blood. This TCR was sampled from a boy aged 5 to 17 in good health.

The CDR3 nucleotides read TGTGCCAGCAGTTTGGGGCTCGGGGGATCTGTTTACGAGCAGTACTTC. Amino acids: CASSLGLGGSVYEQYF. The chain recombines TRBV12-3 or TRBV12-4 with TRBJ2-7; D may be TRBD2 (6 bases). There are 16 residues in the CDR3. The V gene lost 3 bases and the J gene lost 4 bases, with 19 bases spanning the gap.